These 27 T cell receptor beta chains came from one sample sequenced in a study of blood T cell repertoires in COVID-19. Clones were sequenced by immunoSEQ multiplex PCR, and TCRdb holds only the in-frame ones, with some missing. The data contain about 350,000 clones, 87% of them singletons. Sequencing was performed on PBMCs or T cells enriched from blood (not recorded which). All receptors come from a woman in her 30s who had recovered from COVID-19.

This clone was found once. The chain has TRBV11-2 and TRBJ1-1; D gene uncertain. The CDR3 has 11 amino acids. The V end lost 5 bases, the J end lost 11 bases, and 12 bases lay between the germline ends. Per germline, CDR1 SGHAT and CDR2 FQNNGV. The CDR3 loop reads CASSPVEEAFF. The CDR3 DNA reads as TGTGCCAGCAGCCCCGTTGAGGAGGCTTTCTTT.

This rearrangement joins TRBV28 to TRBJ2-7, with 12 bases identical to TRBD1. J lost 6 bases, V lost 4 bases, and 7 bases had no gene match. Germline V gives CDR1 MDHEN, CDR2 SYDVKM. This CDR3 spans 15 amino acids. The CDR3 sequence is CASSSWDRGLGEQYF. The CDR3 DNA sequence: TGTGCCAGCAGTTCGTGGGACAGGGGGCTCGGCGAGCAGTACTTC. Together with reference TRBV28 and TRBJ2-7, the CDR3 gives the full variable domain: DVKVTQSSRYLVKRTGEKVFLECVQDMDHENMFWYRQDPGLGLRLIYFSYDVKMKEKGDIPEGYSVSREKKERFSLILESASTNQTSMYLCASSSWDRGLGEQYFGPGTRLTVT.

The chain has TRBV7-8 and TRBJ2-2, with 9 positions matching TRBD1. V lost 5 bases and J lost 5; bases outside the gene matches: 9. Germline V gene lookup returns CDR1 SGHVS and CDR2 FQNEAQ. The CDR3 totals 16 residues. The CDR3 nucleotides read TGTGCCAGCAGCCGATATGGGACAGGGATAACCGGGGAGCTGTTTTTT. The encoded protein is CASSRYGTGITGELFF. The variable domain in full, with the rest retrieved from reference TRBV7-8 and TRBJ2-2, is GAGVSQSPRYKVAKRGQDVALRCDPISGHVSLFWYQQALGQGPEFLTYFQNEAQLDKSGLPSDRFFAERPEGSVSTLKIQRTQQEDSAVYLCASSRYGTGITGELFFGEGSRLTVL.

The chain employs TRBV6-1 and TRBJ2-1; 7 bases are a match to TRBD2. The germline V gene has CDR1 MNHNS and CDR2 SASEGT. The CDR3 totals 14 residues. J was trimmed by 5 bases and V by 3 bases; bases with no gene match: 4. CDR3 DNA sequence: TGTGCCAGCAGTGAGACGGCGGGAGACAATGAGCAGTTCTTC. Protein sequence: CASSETAGDNEQFF.

The CDR3 spells CASSKTGANEKLFF. Here the CDR3 DNA reads TGCGCCAGCAGCAAGACAGGAGCTAATGAAAAACTGTTTTTT. This chain uses TRBV10-1 with TRBJ1-4; TRBD1 is a possible D gene (6 bases). V lost 6 bases, J lost 3 bases, and 11 bases lay in between. This CDR3 has 14 amino acids. Germline values: CDR1 WNHNN, CDR2 SYGVQD (reference sequence).

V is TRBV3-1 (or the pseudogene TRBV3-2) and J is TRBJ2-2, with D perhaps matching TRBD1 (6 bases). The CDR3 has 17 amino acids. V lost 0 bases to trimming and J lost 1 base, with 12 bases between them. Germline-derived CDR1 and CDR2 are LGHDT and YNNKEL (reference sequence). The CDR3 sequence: CASSQEWGPKNTGELFF. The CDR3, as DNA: TGTGCCAGCAGCCAAGAGTGGGGGCCTAAGAACACCGGGGAGCTGTTTTTT.

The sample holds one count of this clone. CDR3 sequence reads: CASSPNLTGAYNEQFF. The CDR3 nucleotides read TGTGCCAGCTCACCTAACTTAACAGGGGCCTACAATGAGCAGTTCTTC. This chain joins TRBV18 and TRBJ2-1; 7 bases agree with TRBD1. Germline V gene sequence: CDR1 KGHSH, CDR2 LQKENI. The junction had 7 bases not matched to a gene; V was cut back by 3 bases and J by 2 bases. This CDR3 is built from 16 residues.

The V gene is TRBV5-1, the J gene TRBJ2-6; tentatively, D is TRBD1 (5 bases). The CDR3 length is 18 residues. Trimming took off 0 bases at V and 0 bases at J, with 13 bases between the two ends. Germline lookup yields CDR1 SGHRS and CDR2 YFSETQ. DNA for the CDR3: TGCGCCAGCAGCTTGGGTGGACAATTCTACTCTGGGGCCAACGTCCTGACTTTC. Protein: CASSLGGQFYSGANVLTF.

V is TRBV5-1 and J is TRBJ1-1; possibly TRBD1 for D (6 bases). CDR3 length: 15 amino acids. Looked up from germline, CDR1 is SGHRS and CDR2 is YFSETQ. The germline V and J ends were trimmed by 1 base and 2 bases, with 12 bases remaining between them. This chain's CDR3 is CASSLSGRGNTEAFF. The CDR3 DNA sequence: TGCGCCAGCAGCTTGTCTGGCAGGGGTAACACTGAAGCTTTCTTT.

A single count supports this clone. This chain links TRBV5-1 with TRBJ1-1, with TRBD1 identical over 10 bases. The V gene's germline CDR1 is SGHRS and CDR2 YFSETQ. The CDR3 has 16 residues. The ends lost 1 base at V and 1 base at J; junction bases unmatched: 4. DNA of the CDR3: TGCGCCAGCAGCTTGATAGGGGACAGGGGGAACACTGAAGCTTTCTTT. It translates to CASSLIGDRGNTEAFF.

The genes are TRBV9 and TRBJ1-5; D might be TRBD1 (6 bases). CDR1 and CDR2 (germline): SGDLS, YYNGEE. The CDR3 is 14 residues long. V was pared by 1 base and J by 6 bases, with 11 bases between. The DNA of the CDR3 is TGTGCCAGCAGCGTATACAGGGAGGGTCAGCCCCAGCATTTT. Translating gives CASSVYREGQPQHF.

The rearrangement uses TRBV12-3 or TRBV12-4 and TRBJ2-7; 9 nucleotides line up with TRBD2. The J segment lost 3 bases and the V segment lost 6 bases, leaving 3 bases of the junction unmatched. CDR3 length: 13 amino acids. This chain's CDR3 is CASSRAGGYEQYF. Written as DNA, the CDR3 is TGTGCCAGCAGCCGAGCGGGGGGCTACGAGCAGTACTTC.

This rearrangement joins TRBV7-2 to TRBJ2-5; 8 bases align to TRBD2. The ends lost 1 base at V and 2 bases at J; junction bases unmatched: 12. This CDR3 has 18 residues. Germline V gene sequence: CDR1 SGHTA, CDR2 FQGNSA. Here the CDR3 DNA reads TGTGCCAGCAGCTTAGGGCGGGGGGCAACTTTACCTCAAGAGACCCAGTACTTC. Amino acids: CASSLGRGATLPQETQYF.

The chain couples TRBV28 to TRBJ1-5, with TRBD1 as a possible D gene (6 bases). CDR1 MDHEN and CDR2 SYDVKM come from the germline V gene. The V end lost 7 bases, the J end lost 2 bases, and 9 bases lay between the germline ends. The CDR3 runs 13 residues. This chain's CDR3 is CASTRQGNQPQHF. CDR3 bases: TGTGCCAGCACCCGACAGGGCAATCAGCCCCAGCATTTT.

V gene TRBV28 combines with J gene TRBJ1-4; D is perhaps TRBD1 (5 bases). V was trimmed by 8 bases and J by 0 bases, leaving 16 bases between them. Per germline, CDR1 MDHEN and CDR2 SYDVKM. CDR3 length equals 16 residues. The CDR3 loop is CASRGAGSATNEKLFF. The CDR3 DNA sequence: TGTGCCAGCCGTGGGGCAGGATCTGCAACTAATGAAAAACTGTTTTTT.

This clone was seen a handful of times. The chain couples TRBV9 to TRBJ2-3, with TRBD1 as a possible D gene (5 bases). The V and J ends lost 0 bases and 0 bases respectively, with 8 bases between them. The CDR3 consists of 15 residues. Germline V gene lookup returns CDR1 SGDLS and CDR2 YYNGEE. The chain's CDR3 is CASSVEGFSTDTQYF. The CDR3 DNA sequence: TGTGCCAGCAGCGTAGAGGGGTTCAGCACAGATACGCAGTATTTT.

CDR3 loop: CASLGQGGTDTQYF. The CDR3 DNA is TGCGCCAGCCTCGGACAGGGGGGCACAGATACGCAGTATTTT. V is TRBV5-1 and J is TRBJ2-3, with 10 bases aligning to TRBD1. Germline V CDR1 and CDR2: SGHRS, YFSETQ. The CDR3 has 14 residues. J gave up 1 base and V 7 bases, and 3 bases lay outside the gene matches.

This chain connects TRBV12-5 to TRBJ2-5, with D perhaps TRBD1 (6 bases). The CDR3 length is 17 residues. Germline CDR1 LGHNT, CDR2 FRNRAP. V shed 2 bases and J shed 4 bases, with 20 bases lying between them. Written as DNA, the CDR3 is TGTGCTAGTGGTTTGCCCCAAATACAGGGTGAGCGAGAGACCCAGTACTTC. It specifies CASGLPQIQGERETQYF.

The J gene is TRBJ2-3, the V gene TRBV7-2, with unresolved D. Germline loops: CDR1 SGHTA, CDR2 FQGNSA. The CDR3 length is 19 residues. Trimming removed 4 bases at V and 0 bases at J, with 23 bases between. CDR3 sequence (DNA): TGTGCCAGCAGCTCACCTAACCGCAGGATATCTACTAGCACAGATACGCAGTATTTT. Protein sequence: CASSSPNRRISTSTDTQYF.

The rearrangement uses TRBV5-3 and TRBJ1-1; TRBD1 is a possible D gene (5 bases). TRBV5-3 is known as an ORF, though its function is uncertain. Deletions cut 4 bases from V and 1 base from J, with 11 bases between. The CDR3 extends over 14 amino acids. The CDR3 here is CARSPLDRNTEAFF. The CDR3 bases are TGTGCCAGAAGCCCCCTCGACAGGAACACTGAAGCTTTCTTT.

The CDR3, as DNA: TGTGCCTGGATCGGGGGTTTGAACACCGGGGAGCTGTTTTTT. Translation gives CAWIGGLNTGELFF. The rearrangement joins TRBV30 to TRBJ2-2; D is perhaps TRBD2 (6 bases). V was clipped by 4 bases and J by 1 base, with 10 bases between them. CDR3 length: 14 amino acids. CDR1 GTSNPN and CDR2 SVGIG come from the germline V gene (reference sequence).

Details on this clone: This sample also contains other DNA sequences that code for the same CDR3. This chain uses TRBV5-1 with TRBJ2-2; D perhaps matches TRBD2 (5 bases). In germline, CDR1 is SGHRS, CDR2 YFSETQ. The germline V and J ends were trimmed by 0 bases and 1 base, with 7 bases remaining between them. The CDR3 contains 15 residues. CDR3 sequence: CASSLGSVNTGELFF. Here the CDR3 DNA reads TGCGCCAGCAGCTTGGGTAGCGTGAACACCGGGGAGCTGTTTTTT.

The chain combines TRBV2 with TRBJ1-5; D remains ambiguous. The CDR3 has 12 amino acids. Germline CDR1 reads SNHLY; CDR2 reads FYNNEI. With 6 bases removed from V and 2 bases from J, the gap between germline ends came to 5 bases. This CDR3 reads CASRGGNQPQHF. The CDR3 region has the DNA TGTGCCAGCAGGGGAGGCAATCAGCCCCAGCATTTT.

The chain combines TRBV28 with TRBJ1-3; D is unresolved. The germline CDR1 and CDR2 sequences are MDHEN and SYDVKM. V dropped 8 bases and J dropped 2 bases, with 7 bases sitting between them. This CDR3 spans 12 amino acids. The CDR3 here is CASGGPGNTIYF. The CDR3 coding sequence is TGTGCCAGCGGCGGTCCTGGAAACACCATATATTTT.

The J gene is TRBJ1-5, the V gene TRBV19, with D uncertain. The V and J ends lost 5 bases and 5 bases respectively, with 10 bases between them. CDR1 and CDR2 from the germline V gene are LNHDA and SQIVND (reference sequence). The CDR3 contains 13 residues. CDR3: CASSWQVDQPQHF. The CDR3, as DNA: TGTGCCAGTAGTTGGCAGGTCGATCAGCCCCAGCATTTT. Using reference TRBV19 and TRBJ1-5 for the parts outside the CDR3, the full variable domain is DGGITQSPKYLFRKEGQNVTLSCEQNLNHDAMYWYRQDPGQGLRLIYYSQIVNDFQKGDIAEGYSVSREKKESFPLTVTSAQKNPTAFYLCASSWQVDQPQHFGDGTRLSIL.

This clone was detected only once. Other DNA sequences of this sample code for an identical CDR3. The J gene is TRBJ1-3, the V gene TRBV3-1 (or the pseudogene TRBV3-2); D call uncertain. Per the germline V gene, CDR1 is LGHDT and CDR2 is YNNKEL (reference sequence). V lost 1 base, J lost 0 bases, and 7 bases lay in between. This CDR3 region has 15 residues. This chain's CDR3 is CASSQGGGSGNTIYF. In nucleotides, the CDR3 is TGTGCCAGCAGCCAAGGAGGCGGCTCTGGAAACACCATATATTTT.

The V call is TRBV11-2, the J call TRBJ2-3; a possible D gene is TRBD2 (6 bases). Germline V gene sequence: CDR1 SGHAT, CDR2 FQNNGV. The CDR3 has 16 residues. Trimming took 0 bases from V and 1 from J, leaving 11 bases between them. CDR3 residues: CASSLEGGVGTDTQYF. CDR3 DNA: TGTGCCAGCAGCTTAGAGGGCGGGGTAGGCACAGATACGCAGTATTTT.